One sample yielded the 27 T cell receptor beta chains listed below, sequenced in a study of blood T cell repertoires in COVID-19. Using immunoSEQ multiplex PCR, the repertoire was profiled, and TCRdb retains in-frame clones only, with some absent. The data show hundreds of thousands of clones, about four fifths seen once. The material sequenced was peripheral blood. The receptor source for this set is a woman aged 45-60 years with acute or convalescent COVID-19.

The chain links TRBV29-1 to TRBJ2-2, with 7 positions matching TRBD1. CDR1 SQVTM and CDR2 ANQGSEA come from the germline V gene. The CDR3 runs to 14 residues. V lost 4 bases, J lost 5 bases, and 7 bases stayed unmatched. This CDR3 reads CSVGQGRGTGELFF. CDR3 DNA: TGCAGCGTTGGACAGGGAAGAGGGACCGGGGAGCTGTTTTTT.

The chain is built from TRBV3-1 (or the pseudogene TRBV3-2) and TRBJ2-1, with TRBD2 identical over 8 bases. The J segment lost 6 bases and the V segment lost 4 bases, leaving 5 bases of the junction unmatched. Germline V gene sequence: CDR1 LGHDT, CDR2 YNNKEL (reference sequence). The CDR3 runs to 14 residues. CDR3 coding DNA: TGTGCCAGCAGCCCGAGCGGGAGCGGCAATGAGCAGTTCTTC. Translated: CASSPSGSGNEQFF.

This clone was observed once. The genes are TRBV5-1 and TRBJ2-3, with 7 bases that match TRBD1. The CDR3 loop spans 15 amino acids. Germline lookup yields CDR1 SGHRS and CDR2 YFSETQ. After removal of 0 bases from V and 2 bases from J, the junction contained 3 bases not matched to a gene. The CDR3 spells CASSLEDRNTDTQYF. In DNA, the CDR3 is TGCGCCAGCAGCTTGGAGGACAGGAACACAGATACGCAGTATTTT.

The genes are TRBV7-9 and TRBJ2-1; no clear D. In germline, CDR1 is SEHNR, CDR2 FQNEAQ (reference sequence). The CDR3 covers 14 residues. V was cut by 5 bases and J by 5 bases, with 13 bases left in between. The CDR3 DNA reads as TGTGCCAGCAGCCCCCGAGTAGTTGACAATGAGCAGTTCTTC. Its translation: CASSPRVVDNEQFF.

The chain combines TRBV6-1 with TRBJ2-1; a possible D gene is TRBD1 (5 bases). Trimming stripped 0 bases from V and 3 bases from J, with 18 bases between. Germline V gives CDR1 MNHNS, CDR2 SASEGT. There are 18 residues in the CDR3. The CDR3 region has the DNA TGTGCCAGCAGTGAAGCGGGTCTTTGGGGTCAGGGCTACAATGAGCAGTTCTTC. Translating gives CASSEAGLWGQGYNEQFF.

The gene calls are TRBV19 and TRBJ1-5; D is undetermined. CDR3 length: 16 residues. CDR1 and CDR2 from the germline V gene are LNHDA and SQIVND (reference sequence). The V end was cut by 3 bases, the J end by 1 base, with 13 bases between. CDR3 region: CASSIGGKVSNQPQHF. CDR3 sequence (DNA): TGTGCCAGTAGTATTGGAGGGAAAGTCAGCAATCAGCCCCAGCATTTT.

This chain joins TRBV2 and TRBJ1-1; 9 bases agree with TRBD1. Per germline, CDR1 SNHLY and CDR2 FYNNEI. CDR3 length: 17 residues. The V and J ends lost 6 bases and 4 bases, in that order; junction bases with no gene match: 15. CDR3 sequence: CASSATGGEIRSTEAFF. CDR3 DNA: TGTGCCAGCAGCGCTACAGGGGGCGAAATTAGAAGCACTGAAGCTTTCTTT.

This chain links TRBV3-1 (or the pseudogene TRBV3-2) with TRBJ2-2; 8 bases fit TRBD2. The ends lost 4 bases at V and 4 bases at J; junction bases unmatched: 8. CDR1 LGHDT and CDR2 YNNKEL come from the germline V gene (reference sequence). The CDR3 spans 16 residues. CDR3 nucleotide sequence: TGTGCCAGCAGCCTCAGGGCGGGAGGAGGCACCGGGGAGCTGTTTTTT. Protein: CASSLRAGGGTGELFF.

This chain links TRBV7-9 with TRBJ1-1; 7 bases align to TRBD1. Germline trimming cut 0 bases from V and 8 bases from J; bases unmatched to any gene: 6. Germline V gene sequence: CDR1 SEHNR, CDR2 FQNEAQ (reference sequence). The CDR3 is made up of 14 amino acids. The CDR3 spells CASSLAGADREAFF. The CDR3 coding sequence is TGTGCCAGCAGCTTAGCAGGCGCGGACAGGGAAGCTTTCTTT. Combining the CDR3 with reference TRBV7-9 and TRBJ1-1 gives the whole variable domain DTGVSQNPRHKITKRGQNVTFRCDPISEHNRLYWYRQTLGQGPEFLTYFQNEAQLEKSRLLSDRFSAERPKGSFSTLEIQRTEQGDSAMYLCASSLAGADREAFFGQGTRLTVV.

This chain uses TRBV7-2 with TRBJ2-5; D call uncertain. V gave up 1 base and J gave up 1 base, with 10 bases separating them. CDR3 length: 15 residues. CDR1 is SGHTA and CDR2 is FQGNSA in the germline V gene. In DNA, the CDR3 is TGTGCCAGCAGCTTAGATCGCGGTTTCCAAGAGACCCAGTACTTC. Its translation is CASSLDRGFQETQYF.

The chain employs TRBV28 and TRBJ1-3; 7 bases fit TRBD1. The CDR3 extends over 15 amino acids. V was clipped by 6 bases and J by 0 bases; unmatched bases: 5. The V gene's germline CDR1 is MDHEN and CDR2 SYDVKM. CDR3 loop: CASSEQGSSGNTIYF. CDR3 DNA: TGTGCCAGCAGCGAACAGGGGAGCTCTGGAAACACCATATATTTT.

To note about this clone: Other DNA sequences in the same sample also yield this CDR3. The gene calls are TRBV18 and TRBJ1-1; TRBD1 is a possible D gene (5 bases). This CDR3 is 13 amino acids long. The germline gives CDR1 KGHSH, CDR2 LQKENI. V lost 3 bases and J lost 3, with 8 bases in between. CDR3 DNA sequence: TGTGCCAGCTCACCTTCAGGGTACACTGAAGCTTTCTTT. It encodes CASSPSGYTEAFF. The whole variable domain, remainder taken from reference TRBV18 and TRBJ1-1, is NAGVMQNPRHLVRRRGQEARLRCSPMKGHSHVYWYRQLPEEGLKFMVYLQKENIIDESGMPKERFSAEFPKEGPSILRIQQVVRGDSAAYFCASSPSGYTEAFFGQGTRLTVV.

The chain recombines TRBV5-6 with TRBJ2-3; a possible D gene is TRBD1 (5 bases). Germline-derived CDR1 and CDR2 are SGHDT and YYEEEE. The CDR3 totals 14 residues. Trimming left V 0 bases short and J 4 bases short, with 9 bases between. CDR3 residues: CASSLAGRPDTQYF. For the CDR3, the DNA is TGTGCCAGCAGCTTGGCAGGGCGACCAGATACGCAGTATTTT.

V and J are TRBV27 and TRBJ2-7, with 9 bases that match TRBD1. V dropped 4 bases and J dropped 4; count of bases not matched to a gene: 8. CDR1 and CDR2 from the germline V gene are MNHEY and SMNVEV (reference sequence). The CDR3 sequence is 15 residues long. CDR3 sequence reads: CASSSPTGGVYEQYF. The CDR3 DNA sequence: TGTGCCAGCAGTTCCCCCACAGGGGGCGTTTACGAGCAGTACTTC.

This chain joins TRBV10-2 and TRBJ1-6, with a weak D call TRBD1 (5 bases). CDR1 is WSHSY, CDR2 SAAADI, per germline. This CDR3 is 16 amino acids long. Trimming took 7 bases from V and 4 from J, leaving 17 bases between them. The CDR3 spells CASTGTGSPYNSPLHF. The CDR3 coding sequence is TGCGCCAGCACGGGGACCGGGAGCCCTTATAATTCACCCCTCCACTTT.

The V and J genes are TRBV7-9 and TRBJ2-4, with 8 bases aligning to TRBD2. V shed 4 bases and J 0 bases; nucleotides not matched to a gene: 5. The CDR3 loop spans 16 amino acids. Germline assignment: CDR1 SEHNR and CDR2 FQNEAQ (reference sequence). This CDR3 reads CASSSTLAEAKNIQYF. CDR3 bases: TGTGCCAGCAGCTCAACACTAGCGGAAGCCAAAAACATTCAGTACTTC.

This clone occurred once. The chain joins TRBV19 to TRBJ1-5; TRBD1 matches at 7 bases. The germline V gene encodes CDR1 LNHDA and CDR2 SQIVND (reference sequence). V was clipped by 1 base and J by 0 bases; unmatched bases: 3. The CDR3 contains 16 residues. CDR3 protein: CASSIGTGYSNQPQHF. CDR3 sequence (DNA): TGTGCCAGTAGTATAGGGACAGGATATAGCAATCAGCCCCAGCATTTT. The full variable domain, rest sourced from reference TRBV19 and TRBJ1-5, is DGGITQSPKYLFRKEGQNVTLSCEQNLNHDAMYWYRQDPGQGLRLIYYSQIVNDFQKGDIAEGYSVSREKKESFPLTVTSAQKNPTAFYLCASSIGTGYSNQPQHFGDGTRLSIL.

The genes are TRBV27 and TRBJ1-1, with a weak D call TRBD1 (5 bases). Germline CDR1 MNHEY, CDR2 SMNVEV (reference sequence). The CDR3 has 13 residues. Deletions cut 7 bases from V and 4 bases from J, with 13 bases between. The CDR3 DNA reads as TGTGCCAGCAACCCTTTGGGGGGCACTGAAGCTTTCTTT. Amino acids: CASNPLGGTEAFF.

Here the CDR3 reads CASSLTSGRHNEQFF. The CDR3 coding sequence is TGTGCCAGCAGCCTCACTAGCGGGAGACACAATGAGCAGTTCTTC. This chain joins TRBV7-2 and TRBJ2-1; 11 nucleotides match TRBD2. This CDR3 has 15 residues. CDR1 is SGHTA, CDR2 FQGNSA, per germline. The trim removed 5 bases at V and 5 bases at J, leaving 5 bases unmatched.

The rearrangement joins TRBV5-1 to TRBJ2-5, with 9 positions matching TRBD1. V trimming: 3 bases; J trimming: 2 bases; junction bases outside the gene matches: 11. The CDR3 has 17 residues. Germline V gene data show CDR1 as SGHRS and CDR2 as YFSETQ. CDR3 bases: TGCGCCAGCAGCTCTCCCCCGGACAGGGGACCTCAAGAGACCCAGTACTTC. Protein sequence: CASSSPPDRGPQETQYF.

The chain has TRBV10-2 and TRBJ1-2, with 8 nucleotides matching TRBD1. This CDR3 is built from 13 residues. With 6 bases clipped from V and 8 bases from J, the junction kept 8 bases outside the gene matches. CDR1 and CDR2 (germline): WSHSY, SAAADI. The CDR3 is CASSEDRVQGYTF. As DNA, the CDR3 is TGCGCCAGCAGCGAGGACAGGGTGCAGGGCTACACCTTC.

The V gene is TRBV6-6, the J gene TRBJ2-7; 7 bases agree with TRBD1. The V segment lost 7 bases and the J segment 3 bases; nucleotides outside the gene matches: 12. CDR3 size: 15 residues. The germline V gene encodes CDR1 MNHNY and CDR2 SVGAGI (reference sequence). Here the CDR3 DNA reads TGTGCCAGCAAACCTAAGGGGGCAGGGATCTACGAGCAGTACTTC. Its translation is CASKPKGAGIYEQYF.

This clone has a handful of counts. The chain is built from TRBV12-3 or TRBV12-4 and TRBJ1-1, with TRBD1 matching over 10 bases. The CDR3 has 13 residues. V trimming: 3 bases; J trimming: 10 bases; junction bases outside the gene matches: 5. The CDR3 DNA reads as TGTGCCAGCAGTTTTCGGGACAGGGGTTTAGCTTTCTTT. Translation: CASSFRDRGLAFF.

This chain uses TRBV20-1 with TRBJ2-3; 7 nucleotides align to TRBD2. After removal of 3 bases from V and 0 bases from J, the junction contained 6 bases not matched to a gene. This CDR3 region has 15 residues. Germline V gene data show CDR1 as DFQATT and CDR2 as SNEGSKA (reference sequence). The CDR3 region is CSASKRGSSTDTQYF. The CDR3 DNA reads as TGCAGTGCTAGTAAGCGGGGATCTAGCACAGATACGCAGTATTTT.

CDR3 sequence (DNA): TGCGCCAGCAGTCCGGGACTAGCAAGTTCAGATACGCAGTATTTT. Its translation: CASSPGLASSDTQYF. This rearrangement joins TRBV5-1 to TRBJ2-3; TRBD2 matches 9 bases. V shed 5 bases and J 4 bases; nucleotides not matched to a gene: 8. Germline CDR1 and CDR2: SGHRS and YFSETQ. This CDR3 has 15 residues.

V gene TRBV5-1 combines with J gene TRBJ2-5, with 9 positions matching TRBD2. CDR1 SGHRS and CDR2 YFSETQ come from the germline V gene. V dropped 5 bases and J dropped 3; count of bases not matched to a gene: 14. This CDR3 contains 17 residues. The CDR3 DNA reads TGCGCCAGCAGACCAATAGCGGGAGTTGGGGGGGAAGAGACCCAGTACTTC. The encoded protein is CASRPIAGVGGEETQYF.

The chain recombines TRBV9 with TRBJ2-2; D might be TRBD2 (5 bases). Germline CDR1 is SGDLS and CDR2 is YYNGEE. The CDR3 has 14 amino acids. The V and J ends lost 2 bases and 7 bases respectively, with 12 bases between them. In DNA form, the CDR3 reads TGTGCCAGCAGCGTCGGGGAACTAAACGGGGAGCTGTTTTTT. It yields the protein CASSVGELNGELFF. Full variable domain (missing parts from reference TRBV9 and TRBJ2-2): DSGVTQTPKHLITATGQRVTLRCSPRSGDLSVYWYQQSLDQGLQFLIQYYNGEERAKGNILERFSAQQFPDLHSELNLSSLELGDSALYFCASSVGELNGELFFGEGSRLTVL.